This TCR beta chain was sequenced for a study of blood T cell repertoires in COVID-19. Overall study context: The United States, Italy and Spain supplied acute and convalescent COVID-19 samples. T cells, B-cell-depleted T cells, or PBMCs provided the cDNA or gDNA that served as material.

Per the study methods: Reference gene primer amplification in the assay estimated nucleated cell counts. The data were produced by immunoSEQ multiplex PCR, yet TCRdb's version contains in-frame clones alone and is incomplete. That table is the source of V, J and clone size, and D and trimming were worked out from the DNA. The sample holds about 200,000 clones, about 91% seen once. The sequenced sample was peripheral blood. The receptor was derived from a man aged 25-40 years with acute or convalescent COVID-19.

The CDR3 spells CASSYGQGVGETQYF. The CDR3 DNA sequence: TGTGCCAGCAGTTACGGACAGGGGGTAGGAGAGACCCAGTACTTC. This chain joins TRBV6-2 or TRBV6-3 and TRBJ2-5; 10 bases are shared with TRBD1. Germline CDR1 is MNHEY and CDR2 is SVGEGT. Trimming took 2 bases from V and 4 from J; bases not matched to a gene: 4. The CDR3 is made up of 15 amino acids.